What follows are 30 T cell receptor beta chains derived from one specimen sequenced in a study of T cell repertoires in aging, cancer and after chemotherapy. TCR beta rearrangements were amplified from peripheral blood genomic DNA. Multiplex touch-down PCR with TRB-A/B primers amplified rearranged V-D-J TRB sequences. MiXCR, run by TCRdb on the multiplex PCR reads, gives a single entry per CDR3 protein. The sample has approximately 5,600 distinct CDR3 sequences, 27% seen once. The sequenced material came from blood. These TCRs come from a human donor with a solid tumor.

The table lists this clonotype with a few counts. The chain combines TRBV7-9 with TRBJ2-2; 12 nucleotides line up with TRBD2. The CDR3 consists of 13 residues. V was pared by 6 bases and J by 7 bases, with 0 bases of the junction left unmatched. Germline assignment: CDR1 SEHNR and CDR2 FQNEAQ (reference sequence). The CDR3: CASRLAGGGELFF. For the CDR3, the DNA is TGTGCCAGCAGACTAGCGGGAGGCGGGGAGCTGTTTTTT.

In this sample, this clonotype turned up a few times. The genes are TRBV30 and TRBJ1-4; 8 nucleotides match TRBD1. The junction had 9 bases not matched to a gene; V was cut back by 2 bases and J by 7 bases. The CDR3 contains 15 residues. Per germline, CDR1 GTSNPN and CDR2 SVGIG (reference sequence). The CDR3 spells CAWSRHRGSGEKLFF. DNA of the CDR3: TGTGCCTGGAGTCGCCACAGGGGGTCGGGTGAAAAACTGTTTTTT.

This clonotype was counted only a few times. The chain links TRBV7-9 to TRBJ2-4, with unresolved D. Germline CDR1 is SEHNR and CDR2 is FQNEAQ (reference sequence). Deletions cut 5 bases from V and 2 bases from J, with 13 bases between. The CDR3 consists of 15 residues. The CDR3 loop is CASSPPGDSKNIQYF. The CDR3 DNA is TGTGCCAGCAGCCCGCCTGGGGATTCCAAAAACATTCAGTACTTC.

J is TRBJ2-2 and V is TRBV11-3, with 10 bases identical to TRBD1. The CDR3 consists of 14 residues. V dropped 4 bases and J dropped 5; count of bases not matched to a gene: 1. Germline CDR1 is SGHNT and CDR2 is YENEEA. The CDR3: CASSSGQGTGELFF. DNA of the CDR3: TGTGCCAGCAGCTCGGGACAGGGGACCGGGGAGCTGTTTTTT.

This clonotype was counted a few times. This sequence joins TRBV12-3 or TRBV12-4 and TRBJ1-2; TRBD1 matches 11 bases. Trimming took 7 bases from V and 8 from J; bases not matched to a gene: 21. The CDR3 runs to 18 residues. CDR3 in DNA: TGTGCCAGCACCCTATTTAAATTTTCCGGGACAGGGGGGTTCGGCTACACCTTC. It encodes CASTLFKFSGTGGFGYTF.

The sample holds a few counts of this clonotype. The chain links TRBV19 to TRBJ1-5, with 7 bases fitting TRBD1. Trimming took 10 bases from V and 7 from J; bases not matched to a gene: 10. Germline CDR1 and CDR2: LNHDA and SQIVND (reference sequence). The CDR3 runs to 13 residues. In DNA form, the CDR3 reads TGTGCCACCCGACAGGGAGTTTGGCAGCCCCAGCATTTT. It specifies CATRQGVWQPQHF.

By share, this clonotype counts as medium-sized. The V call is TRBV7-3, the J call TRBJ2-1, with 11 positions matching TRBD2. J lost 6 bases, V lost 4 bases, and 2 bases had no gene match. CDR1 and CDR2 (germline): SGHTA, FQGTGA. The CDR3 is 14 amino acids. The CDR3 spells CASSYGLAGNEQFF. As DNA, the CDR3 is TGTGCCAGCAGCTACGGACTAGCGGGCAATGAGCAGTTCTTC.

A few counts support this clonotype. The chain couples TRBV19 to TRBJ1-1; perhaps TRBD1 as D (6 bases). CDR1 and CDR2 from the germline V gene are LNHDA and SQIVND (reference sequence). The V end lost 5 bases, the J end lost 0 bases, and 13 bases lay between the germline ends. The CDR3 consists of 15 residues. This chain's CDR3 is CASSPIGGLNTEAFF. CDR3 DNA sequence: TGTGCCAGTAGTCCTATCGGGGGCTTGAACACTGAAGCTTTCTTT.

The rearrangement links TRBV6-5 to TRBJ1-1; D gene ambiguous. The CDR3 contains 15 residues. Germline CDR1 and CDR2: MNHEY and SVGAGI. V was pared by 0 bases and J by 0 bases, with 8 bases between. As DNA, the CDR3 is TGTGCCAGCAGTTACTCGAACAGAATGAACACTGAAGCTTTCTTT. Its protein is CASSYSNRMNTEAFF.

This rearrangement joins TRBV7-6 to TRBJ2-7, with TRBD2 identical over 7 bases. J was trimmed by 6 bases and V by 5 bases; bases with no gene match: 10. CDR1 is SGHVS, CDR2 FNYEAQ, per germline. This CDR3 spans 14 amino acids. The chain's CDR3 is CASSTEAGSSEQYF. The CDR3 region has the DNA TGTGCCAGCAGCACCGAAGCGGGAAGCTCCGAGCAGTACTTC.

The chain carries TRBV19 and TRBJ2-1; D gene unclear. The CDR3 totals 15 residues. Trimming took 4 bases from V and 6 from J, leaving 16 bases between them. Germline V CDR1 and CDR2: LNHDA, SQIVND (reference sequence). The CDR3 sequence: CASSRAASEVNEQFF. The CDR3 DNA reads TGTGCCAGTAGTAGGGCCGCGAGCGAAGTCAATGAGCAGTTCTTC. Together with reference TRBV19 and TRBJ2-1, the CDR3 gives the full variable domain: DGGITQSPKYLFRKEGQNVTLSCEQNLNHDAMYWYRQDPGQGLRLIYYSQIVNDFQKGDIAEGYSVSREKKESFPLTVTSAQKNPTAFYLCASSRAASEVNEQFFGPGTRLTVL.

This clonotype has more than one count but fewer than ten. The V gene is TRBV7-2, the J gene TRBJ1-5, with D unclear. Germline CDR1 SGHTA, CDR2 FQGNSA. There are 14 residues in the CDR3. Trimming took off 5 bases at V and 5 bases at J, with 13 bases between the two ends. This CDR3 reads CASSIGLFDQPQHF. CDR3 sequence (DNA): TGTGCCAGCAGCATCGGACTGTTCGATCAGCCCCAGCATTTT.

The chain links TRBV27 to TRBJ2-4; no firm D call. Trimming removed 6 bases at V and 0 bases at J, with 18 bases between. Germline CDR1 is MNHEY and CDR2 is SMNVEV (reference sequence). The CDR3 spans 17 residues. CDR3 protein: CASSPRSATLAKNIQYF. In nucleotides, the CDR3 is TGTGCCAGCAGCCCACGCTCTGCTACGCTAGCCAAAAACATTCAGTACTTC.

This clonotype is termed medium-sized. V and J are TRBV6-5 and TRBJ2-7; D may be TRBD2 (5 bases). V lost 2 bases and J lost 4, with 6 bases in between. The V gene's germline CDR1 is MNHEY and CDR2 SVGAGI. CDR3 length equals 12 residues. The CDR3 spells CASSYEGYEQYF. CDR3 nucleotide sequence: TGTGCCAGCAGTTACGAGGGATACGAGCAGTACTTC.

By share of the sample, this clonotype is medium-sized. V and J are TRBV6-5 and TRBJ2-2; no reliable D call. The CDR3 length is 13 residues. CDR1 and CDR2 from the germline V gene are MNHEY and SVGAGI. With 0 bases removed from V and 7 bases from J, the gap between germline ends came to 6 bases. This CDR3 reads CASSYSLGGELFF. The CDR3 nucleotides are TGTGCCAGCAGTTACTCCCTGGGCGGGGAGCTGTTTTTT.

This chain joins TRBV20-1 and TRBJ2-7; D is possibly TRBD2 (5 bases). CDR3 length: 13 amino acids. CDR1 and CDR2 (germline): DFQATT, SNEGSKA (reference sequence). Trimming cost V 5 bases and J 2 bases, with 13 bases left between them. The DNA for the CDR3 is TGCAGTGCTGGCTCGAACGGGGCCTACGAGCAGTACTTC. It translates to CSAGSNGAYEQYF.

V gene TRBV24-1 combines with J gene TRBJ2-3; D not certain. The V gene lost 0 bases and the J gene lost 6 bases, with 6 bases spanning the gap. Germline loops: CDR1 KGHDR, CDR2 SFDVKD. The CDR3 is 13 amino acids. CDR3 DNA: TGTGCCACCAGTGATTTGAACCTTGATACGCAGTATTTT. Translation gives CATSDLNLDTQYF.

The chain carries TRBV10-3 and TRBJ1-1; D might be TRBD1 (6 bases). CDR1 is ENHRY, CDR2 SYGVKD, per germline. Trimming shortened V by 8 bases and J by 8 bases, and 15 bases separated the two germline ends. This CDR3 is built from 12 residues. CDR3 loop: CAIGRQALEAFF. CDR3 DNA sequence: TGTGCCATCGGGAGACAGGCCTTAGAAGCTTTCTTT.

This clonotype was seen only a few times. The CDR3 region has the DNA TGTGCCAGCAGTTTGACAGACTACGAGCAGTACTTC. Protein: CASSLTDYEQYF. The chain joins TRBV28 to TRBJ2-7, with D possibly being TRBD1 (5 bases). This CDR3 contains 12 residues. Germline V gives CDR1 MDHEN, CDR2 SYDVKM. The V and J ends lost 3 bases and 3 bases respectively, with 6 bases between them.

This chain connects TRBV27 to TRBJ1-1; possible D gene TRBD1, 5 bases. Germline values: CDR1 MNHEY, CDR2 SMNVEV (reference sequence). V was shortened by 7 bases and J by 2 bases, with 14 bases between the two germline ends. CDR3 length: 14 amino acids. The CDR3 DNA sequence: TGTGCCAGCACCCCCCTTGACAGTAACACTGAAGCTTTCTTT. It encodes CASTPLDSNTEAFF.

V gene TRBV20-1 combines with J gene TRBJ2-1; 12 bases agree with TRBD2. CDR1 is DFQATT, CDR2 SNEGSKA, per germline (reference sequence). This CDR3 region has 15 residues. Trimming cost V 2 bases and J 7 bases; bases outside gene matches: 6. This chain's CDR3 is CSARSASGGDNEQFF. The CDR3 bases are TGCAGTGCTAGATCTGCTAGCGGGGGGGATAATGAGCAGTTCTTC.

This clonotype is medium-sized within its sample. CDR3 nucleotide sequence: TGTGCCAGTAGTCCTCAGGGCTCCTACGAGCAGTACTTC. Translation: CASSPQGSYEQYF. The rearrangement links TRBV19 to TRBJ2-7, with D maybe TRBD1 (5 bases). This CDR3 comprises 13 residues. V was shortened by 5 bases and J by 0 bases, with 8 bases between the two germline ends. CDR1 LNHDA and CDR2 SQIVND come from the germline V gene (reference sequence).

V and J are TRBV20-1 and TRBJ1-1, with D perhaps matching TRBD1 (6 bases). The germline V and J ends were trimmed by 0 bases and 8 bases, with 13 bases remaining between them. The CDR3 length is 13 residues. Germline V gene data show CDR1 as DFQATT and CDR2 as SNEGSKA (reference sequence). Here the CDR3 DNA reads TGCAGTGCTAGAGATAGGGTCGGACAGGAAGCTTTCTTT. It translates to CSARDRVGQEAFF.

The chain combines TRBV7-3 with TRBJ1-1; no clear D. Germline loops: CDR1 SGHTA, CDR2 FQGTGA. V lost 5 bases to trimming and J lost 1 base, with 8 bases between them. The CDR3 length is 13 residues. This chain's CDR3 is CASSAGGNTEAFF. CDR3 sequence (DNA): TGTGCCAGCAGCGCCGGCGGGAACACTGAAGCTTTCTTT.

This clonotype was seen a few times. This chain joins TRBV20-1 and TRBJ1-6; TRBD1 matches at 7 bases. J was trimmed by 5 bases and V by 3 bases; bases with no gene match: 4. The CDR3 runs to 14 residues. Germline-derived CDR1 and CDR2 are DFQATT and SNEGSKA (reference sequence). CDR3 residues: CSARPGTDNSPLHF. As DNA, the CDR3 is TGCAGTGCTAGGCCTGGGACAGATAATTCACCCCTCCACTTT.

The V call is TRBV7-2, the J call TRBJ2-3, with D maybe TRBD1 (5 bases). The CDR3 is made up of 17 amino acids. Germline V gives CDR1 SGHTA, CDR2 FQGNSA. With 5 bases removed from V and 0 bases from J, the gap between germline ends came to 18 bases. The CDR3 sequence: CASSQGQGGPSTDTQYF. For the CDR3, the DNA is TGTGCCAGCAGCCAAGGTCAGGGCGGACCTAGCACAGATACGCAGTATTTT.

This clonotype was seen only once. This chain connects TRBV30 to TRBJ1-3; no definite D call. The CDR3 runs to 13 residues. From germline, CDR1 is GTSNPN and CDR2 SVGIG (reference sequence). V shed 2 bases and J shed 4 bases, with 9 bases lying between them. The CDR3 DNA reads TGTGCCTGGAGTTACGACCTGGGAAACACCATATATTTT. Its translation is CAWSYDLGNTIYF.

In this sample, this clonotype is medium-sized. V and J are TRBV29-1 and TRBJ1-3; D is uncertain. The CDR3 totals 13 residues. Germline CDR1 SQVTM, CDR2 ANQGSEA. The V and J ends lost 7 bases and 4 bases respectively, with 14 bases between them. DNA of the CDR3: TGCAGCGCCAAGGACGCGGTGGGAAACACCATATATTTT. Encoded protein: CSAKDAVGNTIYF.

For this clonotype: A much larger clone sits a single nucleotide away, making a read error possible. This chain links TRBV29-1 with TRBJ1-1; 8 positions agree with TRBD1. Germline CDR1 reads SQVTM; CDR2 reads ANQGSEA. CDR3 length: 14 amino acids. CDR3 nucleotides: TGCAGCGTTGTATGGACAGGGTGGAACACTAAAGCTTTCTTT. It yields the protein CSVVWTGWNTKAFF. Full variable domain (outside the CDR3, taken from reference TRBV29-1 and TRBJ1-1): SAVISQKPSRDICQRGTSLTIQCQVDSQVTMMFWYRQQPGQSLTLIATANQGSEATYESGFVIDKFPISRPNLTFSTLTVSNMSPEDSSIYLCSVVWTGWNTKAFFGQGTRLTVV.

The table lists this clonotype with a few counts. The chain joins TRBV19 to TRBJ2-7; possibly TRBD1 or TRBD2 for D (5 bases each). Germline loops: CDR1 LNHDA, CDR2 SQIVND (reference sequence). This CDR3 region has 13 residues. The V end was cut by 1 base, the J end by 6 bases, with 10 bases between. The CDR3 coding sequence is TGTGCCAGTAGTATAGGGATGGGGGTCGAGCAGTACTTC. Protein product: CASSIGMGVEQYF.